The 14 T cell receptor beta chains given below trace back to one sample, sequenced in a study of spatial heterogeneity in lung cancer. The time point here: sample taken at primary tumor resection. Tumor, nontumor lung or frozen PBMC supplied whole RNA, sequenced without sorting. TCRdb reprocessed the 5' RACE reads with MiXCR, giving one entry per CDR3 protein. The sample has roughly 25,000 distinct CDR3 sequences, roughly 4.5% seen once. Source: PBMCs, taken at surgery. The receptors here all came from a male donor with early-stage non-small cell lung cancer.

This clonotype was observed at least ten times. The rearrangement uses TRBV28 and TRBJ2-7, with TRBD1 as a possible D gene (6 bases). CDR1 and CDR2 (germline): MDHEN, SYDVKM. Between the trimmed V and J ends, which lost 2 bases and 5 bases, there was a span of 13 bases. The CDR3 has 14 residues. Here the CDR3 DNA reads TGTGCCAGCAGTTTACTTAACAGGGACCACGAGCAGTACTTC. As protein: CASSLLNRDHEQYF.

This clonotype was recorded at least ten times. The chain links TRBV27 to TRBJ1-6; tentatively, D is TRBD1 (5 bases). CDR1 is MNHEY and CDR2 is SMNVEV in the germline V gene (reference sequence). Trimming stripped 5 bases from V and 7 bases from J, with 21 bases between. This CDR3 contains 17 residues. The CDR3 DNA reads as TGTGCCAGCAGTCAACGCCGGTCCGGGGGAACGAATTCACCCCTCCACTTT. Its protein is CASSQRRSGGTNSPLHF.

This chain uses TRBV7-6 with TRBJ2-5; a weak D match, TRBD2 (6 bases). The CDR3 sequence is 16 residues long. The V end was cut by 6 bases, the J end by 1 base, with 18 bases between. Germline CDR1 is SGHVS and CDR2 is FNYEAQ. CDR3 DNA sequence: TGTGCCAGCAGACCGAGACGTGGCGGGACCCAAGAGACCCAGTACTTC. Its translation is CASRPRRGGTQETQYF.

This clonotype occurred many times. The V call is TRBV28, the J call TRBJ1-6; D is uncertain. This CDR3 is 12 amino acids long. V lost 1 base, J lost 8 bases, and 3 bases lay in between. Germline CDR1 is MDHEN and CDR2 is SYDVKM. CDR3 DNA sequence: TGTGCCAGCAGTTTATCCCATTCACCCCTCCACTTT. It specifies CASSLSHSPLHF.

Many counts were recorded for this clonotype. This chain joins TRBV4-3 and TRBJ2-1; D gene uncertain. The CDR3 is 20 residues long. CDR1 is LGHNA and CDR2 is YSLEER in the germline V gene. Trimming took off 0 bases at V and 0 bases at J, with 21 bases between the two ends. This CDR3 reads CASSQDPHLGPSSSYNEQFF. Written as DNA, the CDR3 is TGCGCCAGCAGCCAAGATCCTCATTTAGGACCGTCGAGCTCCTACAATGAGCAGTTCTTC.

Relative to its sample, this clonotype is medium-sized. This sequence joins TRBV11-1 and TRBJ2-3, with D unresolved. The CDR3 is 14 amino acids. CDR1 is SGHAT, CDR2 FQDESV, per germline (reference sequence). V dropped 5 bases and J dropped 3 bases, with 12 bases sitting between them. This CDR3 is CASSPRTITDTQYF. The CDR3 DNA reads TGTGCCAGCAGCCCTCGGACCATTACAGATACGCAGTATTTT.

This clonotype was detected ten times or more. V usage is TRBV7-8 and J usage is TRBJ1-3; D ambiguous. This CDR3 has 13 amino acids. Looked up from germline, CDR1 is SGHVS and CDR2 is FQNEAQ. V lost 5 bases and J lost 4, with 9 bases in between. The CDR3 loop is CASSRLEGNTIYF. The CDR3 DNA follows: TGTGCCAGCAGCCGACTTGAAGGAAACACCATATATTTT.

This clonotype has at least ten counts. The chain uses TRBV7-2 and TRBJ2-1; D is tentatively TRBD1 or TRBD2 (5 bases each). Trimming pared 5 bases from V and 6 bases from J, leaving 14 bases between. Germline CDR1 and CDR2: SGHTA and FQGNSA. This CDR3 contains 14 residues. CDR3 region: CASSPGPTGNEQFF. The CDR3 region has the DNA TGTGCCAGCAGCCCGGGACCTACTGGCAATGAGCAGTTCTTC.

This clonotype has ten or more counts. The chain recombines TRBV6-5 with TRBJ2-5; the match to TRBD2 covers 7 bases. This CDR3 spans 17 amino acids. V dropped 4 bases and J dropped 1; count of bases not matched to a gene: 12. Germline CDR1 is MNHEY and CDR2 is SVGAGI. The CDR3 reads CASSSLGRGYSQETQYF. The CDR3 nucleotides read TGTGCCAGCAGTTCCCTGGGGAGGGGTTACTCCCAAGAGACCCAGTACTTC.

This clonotype was observed at least ten times. This sequence joins TRBV7-9 and TRBJ2-5; D is perhaps TRBD1 (5 bases). This CDR3 is 17 amino acids long. Germline-derived CDR1 and CDR2 are SEHNR and FQNEAQ (reference sequence). Trimming removed 5 bases from V and 3 bases from J, with 22 bases in between. CDR3 residues: CASSPPLRQTTKETQYF. CDR3 coding DNA: TGTGCCAGCAGCCCACCCCTTCGACAGACCACCAAAGAGACCCAGTACTTC.

This clonotype showed up many times. The CDR3 DNA reads TGTGCCTGGAGTTTGGGGGCCAATCAGCCCCAGCATTTT. Encoded protein: CAWSLGANQPQHF. This chain joins TRBV30 and TRBJ1-5, with a weak D call TRBD1 (6 bases). Germline CDR1 reads GTSNPN; CDR2 reads SVGIG (reference sequence). The CDR3 runs 13 residues. V was trimmed by 2 bases and J by 3 bases, leaving 8 bases between them. Drawing the rest from reference TRBV30 and TRBJ1-5, the complete variable domain is SQTIHQWPATLVQPVGSPLSLECTVEGTSNPNLYWYRQAAGRGLQLLFYSVGIGQISSEVPQNLSASRPQDRQFILSSKKLLLSDSGFYLCAWSLGANQPQHFGDGTRLSIL.

Remarks on this clonotype: A much larger clone lies a single base off, so this may be a read error. Likely a read error: the CDR3 ends without its conserved phenylalanine or tryptophan. V is TRBV18 and J is TRBJ2-1; 7 nucleotides line up with TRBD1. This CDR3 spans 16 amino acids. Trimming removed 1 base from V and 0 bases from J; junction bases left unmatched: 3. Germline CDR1 reads KGHSH; CDR2 reads LQKENI. The CDR3 coding sequence is TGTGCCAGCTCACCACGCAGGGGGAGCTCCTACAATGAGCAGTTCTCC. It specifies CASSPRRGSSYNEQFS.

This clonotype was recorded at least ten times. The chain couples TRBV7-9 to TRBJ2-2; D ambiguous. Germline-derived CDR1 and CDR2 are SEHNR and FQNEAQ (reference sequence). This CDR3 is built from 15 residues. V was trimmed by 0 bases and J by 5 bases, leaving 10 bases between them. The DNA of the CDR3 is TGTGCCAGCAGCTTAGCGCCTTGGGATACCGGGGAGCTGTTTTTT. Translated, it gives CASSLAPWDTGELFF.

This clonotype was seen ten or more times. As DNA, the CDR3 is TGTGCCAGCAGCACCCGGACAGGGGAAGGGGGCCAGTACTTC. Residues: CASSTRTGEGGQYF. The chain carries TRBV7-2 and TRBJ2-5; the match to TRBD1 covers 9 bases. The CDR3 is 14 amino acids. The ends lost 5 bases at V and 10 bases at J; junction bases unmatched: 11. Per the germline V gene, CDR1 is SGHTA and CDR2 is FQGNSA. The full variable domain, with the rest looked up from reference TRBV7-2 and TRBJ2-5, is GAGVSQSPSNKVTEKGKDVELRCDPISGHTALYWYRQSLGQGLEFLIYFQGNSAPDKSGLPSDRFSAERTGGSVSTLTIQRTQQEDSAVYLCASSTRTGEGGQYFGPGTRLLVL.